These 30 T cell receptor beta chains were all obtained from the same sample, sequenced in a study of T cell responses to AZD1222 COVID-19 vaccine. Profiled with immunoSEQ multiplex PCR; TCRdb holds only in-frame clones, not every one. This sample has 90,000 to 140,000 clones, with about 88% found just once. The specimen comprised peripheral blood, sampled on day 0 of AZD1222 vaccination. The receptor set was obtained from an adult in good health.

This rearrangement joins TRBV2 to TRBJ2-7, with D maybe TRBD1 (5 bases). The CDR3 has 13 residues. The V and J ends lost 3 bases and 4 bases respectively, with 10 bases between them. Germline assignment: CDR1 SNHLY and CDR2 FYNNEI. CDR3 bases: TGTGCCAGCAGTGACAGGGCGGAATACGAGCAGTACTTC. This translates into CASSDRAEYEQYF.

The J gene is TRBJ1-1, the V gene TRBV5-4; tentative D call: TRBD1 (6 bases). The CDR3 extends over 13 amino acids. The V gene's germline CDR1 is SGHNT and CDR2 YYREEE (reference sequence). V dropped 4 bases and J dropped 7 bases, with 14 bases sitting between them. Here the CDR3 DNA reads TGTGCCAGCAGCCCCGGGACACTCATTGAAGCTTTCTTT. It specifies CASSPGTLIEAFF.

The chain is built from TRBV28 and TRBJ2-3; D ambiguous. CDR3 length: 12 residues. The germline gives CDR1 MDHEN, CDR2 SYDVKM. V lost 3 bases and J lost 8, with 9 bases in between. CDR3 bases: TGTGCCAGCAGTTTCGTTGGGTCTACGCAGTATTTT. Its translation is CASSFVGSTQYF.

This sequence joins TRBV3-1 (or the pseudogene TRBV3-2) and TRBJ2-5; the D gene could be TRBD1 or TRBD2 (5 bases each). This CDR3 spans 15 amino acids. The germline V gene has CDR1 LGHDT and CDR2 YNNKEL (reference sequence). Trimming took off 3 bases at V and 4 bases at J, with 15 bases between the two ends. CDR3 loop: CASSQGRTPIETQYF. CDR3 sequence (DNA): TGTGCCAGCAGCCAGGGACGGACTCCGATAGAGACCCAGTACTTC.

This chain joins TRBV5-4 and TRBJ2-7; the D is unclear. Germline lookup yields CDR1 SGHNT and CDR2 YYREEE (reference sequence). The CDR3 totals 13 residues. With 0 bases removed from V and 4 bases from J, the gap between germline ends came to 8 bases. CDR3 amino acids: CASSLDRAYEQYF. CDR3 in DNA: TGTGCCAGCAGCTTGGACCGGGCTTACGAGCAGTACTTC.

In its sample, this clone was seen a few times. This chain links TRBV19 with TRBJ2-7; 13 nucleotides agree with TRBD2. CDR3 length: 16 residues. J lost 2 bases, V lost 5 bases, and 6 bases had no gene match. Per germline, CDR1 LNHDA and CDR2 SQIVND (reference sequence). As DNA, the CDR3 is TGTGCCAGTAGTCCTTTCGGGACTAGCGGGACCTACGAGCAGTACTTC. The encoded protein is CASSPFGTSGTYEQYF. Filled out from reference TRBV19 and TRBJ2-7, the complete variable domain reads DGGITQSPKYLFRKEGQNVTLSCEQNLNHDAMYWYRQDPGQGLRLIYYSQIVNDFQKGDIAEGYSVSREKKESFPLTVTSAQKNPTAFYLCASSPFGTSGTYEQYFGPGTRLTVT.

This clone occurred once. This chain connects TRBV28 to TRBJ2-7; 7 positions match TRBD2. Germline lookup yields CDR1 MDHEN and CDR2 SYDVKM. The CDR3 has 18 amino acids. The trim removed 5 bases at V and 1 base at J, leaving 17 bases unmatched. CDR3 sequence (DNA): TGTGCCAGCAGTCCCGGCGGGGGAATAGCCCTGAGTTCCTACGAGCAGTACTTC. Protein product: CASSPGGGIALSSYEQYF. Variable domain in full (rest from reference TRBV28 and TRBJ2-7): DVKVTQSSRYLVKRTGEKVFLECVQDMDHENMFWYRQDPGLGLRLIYFSYDVKMKEKGDIPEGYSVSREKKERFSLILESASTNQTSMYLCASSPGGGIALSSYEQYFGPGTRLTVT.

The CDR3, as DNA: TGTGCCAGCAGCCCCCAAGGGATGGAGACCCAGTACTTC. Translated, it gives CASSPQGMETQYF. The rearrangement uses TRBV11-3 and TRBJ2-5; D uncertain. Germline CDR1 is SGHNT and CDR2 is YENEEA. Trimming shortened V by 5 bases and J by 5 bases, and 12 bases separated the two germline ends. The CDR3 extends over 13 amino acids. Drawing the rest from reference TRBV11-3 and TRBJ2-5, the complete variable domain is EAGVVQSPRYKIIEKKQPVAFWCNPISGHNTLYWYLQNLGQGPELLIRYENEEAVDDSQLPKDRFSAERLKGVDSTLKIQPAELGDSAVYLCASSPQGMETQYFGPGTRLLVL.

V usage is TRBV2 and J usage is TRBJ2-2, with a tentative D call TRBD2 (6 bases). Trimming shortened V by 3 bases and J by 8 bases, and 13 bases separated the two germline ends. This CDR3 is 14 amino acids long. Germline V gene lookup returns CDR1 SNHLY and CDR2 FYNNEI. CDR3 sequence: CASSDVREDGELFF. The CDR3 coding sequence is TGTGCCAGCAGTGACGTGAGGGAGGATGGGGAGCTGTTTTTT.

This clone has a single count. The chain uses TRBV15 and TRBJ1-5; 8 bases match TRBD1. This CDR3 region has 14 residues. The V gene's germline CDR1 is LNHNV and CDR2 YYDKDF (reference sequence). The ends lost 2 bases at V and 6 bases at J; junction bases unmatched: 3. DNA of the CDR3: TGTGCCACCAGCAGACAGGGGGCGGTTCAGCCCCAGCATTTT. It specifies CATSRQGAVQPQHF. Combining the CDR3 with reference TRBV15 and TRBJ1-5 gives the whole variable domain DAMVIQNPRYQVTQFGKPVTLSCSQTLNHNVMYWYQQKSSQAPKLLFHYYDKDFNNEADTPDNFQSRRPNTSFCFLDIRSPGLGDTAMYLCATSRQGAVQPQHFGDGTRLSIL.

The rearrangement uses TRBV19 and TRBJ2-1; D possibly corresponds to TRBD2 (6 bases). In germline, CDR1 is LNHDA, CDR2 SQIVND (reference sequence). CDR3 length equals 15 residues. V was clipped by 6 bases and J by 1 base, with 13 bases between them. The CDR3 here is CASSRLVGSYNEQFF. Here the CDR3 DNA reads TGTGCCAGTAGCCGACTAGTAGGGTCCTACAATGAGCAGTTCTTC.

The gene calls are TRBV28 and TRBJ1-2; D gene uncertain. The CDR3 runs 14 residues. Trimming left V 7 bases short and J 5 bases short, with 17 bases between. Germline CDR1 MDHEN, CDR2 SYDVKM. The CDR3 DNA reads TGTGCCAGCACTGGGCAGCCAACCCATTATGGCTACACCTTC. Translated: CASTGQPTHYGYTF.

The rearrangement joins TRBV28 to TRBJ2-7; D is ambiguous. Germline CDR1 and CDR2: MDHEN and SYDVKM. CDR3 length equals 11 residues. Trimming pared 8 bases from V and 7 bases from J, leaving 12 bases between. The CDR3 sequence is CASGPTREQYF. The CDR3 DNA follows: TGTGCCAGCGGTCCTACGCGTGAGCAGTACTTC. The whole variable domain, remainder taken from reference TRBV28 and TRBJ2-7, is DVKVTQSSRYLVKRTGEKVFLECVQDMDHENMFWYRQDPGLGLRLIYFSYDVKMKEKGDIPEGYSVSREKKERFSLILESASTNQTSMYLCASGPTREQYFGPGTRLTVT.

This sequence joins TRBV2 and TRBJ2-7, with 12 bases lining up with TRBD2. Per the germline V gene, CDR1 is SNHLY and CDR2 is FYNNEI. V was clipped by 9 bases and J by 2 bases; unmatched bases: 8. This CDR3 is built from 15 residues. CDR3 region: CASLSSGRGPYEQYF. In DNA, the CDR3 is TGTGCCAGTTTGTCTAGCGGGAGGGGCCCCTACGAGCAGTACTTC.

This chain joins TRBV28 and TRBJ2-5; 7 bases are a match to TRBD1. In germline, CDR1 is MDHEN, CDR2 SYDVKM. V was clipped by 4 bases and J by 2 bases; unmatched bases: 1. CDR3 length equals 13 residues. The CDR3 reads CASSSGQQETQYF. In DNA form, the CDR3 reads TGTGCCAGCAGTTCGGGACAGCAAGAGACCCAGTACTTC. Supplemented by reference TRBV28 and TRBJ2-5, the full variable domain reads DVKVTQSSRYLVKRTGEKVFLECVQDMDHENMFWYRQDPGLGLRLIYFSYDVKMKEKGDIPEGYSVSREKKERFSLILESASTNQTSMYLCASSSGQQETQYFGPGTRLLVL.

The V and J genes are TRBV28 and TRBJ1-2, with D maybe TRBD1 (6 bases). V was pared by 5 bases and J by 2 bases, with 9 bases between. This CDR3 is built from 13 residues. Germline CDR1 reads MDHEN; CDR2 reads SYDVKM. The CDR3 coding sequence is TGTGCCAGCAGTCGAGGGGGGAACTATGGCTACACCTTC. Its protein product is CASSRGGNYGYTF.

The genes are TRBV29-1 and TRBJ2-7, with 7 nucleotides matching TRBD2. Trimming took 5 bases from V and 6 from J; bases not matched to a gene: 13. Germline V lookup: CDR1 SQVTM, CDR2 ANQGSEA. The CDR3 extends over 14 amino acids. The CDR3 loop reads CSVSLSGTGGEQYF. DNA for the CDR3: TGCAGCGTTTCGTTGAGCGGGACGGGGGGCGAGCAGTACTTC.

This clone was observed a few times. The rearrangement links TRBV29-1 to TRBJ2-1; no clear D gene. The CDR3 contains 13 residues. Looked up from germline, CDR1 is SQVTM and CDR2 is ANQGSEA. The ends were cut back, 4 bases at V and 0 bases at J, with 7 bases in the middle. The CDR3 bases are TGCAGCGTTGGTTACGCCTCCTACAATGAGCAGTTCTTC. It codes for CSVGYASYNEQFF.

The rearrangement joins TRBV5-5 to TRBJ2-1; 7 bases match TRBD2. Trimming removed 5 bases from V and 7 bases from J; junction bases left unmatched: 3. The CDR3 runs 12 residues. The germline gives CDR1 SGHKS, CDR2 YYEKEE (reference sequence). The CDR3 DNA is TGTGCCAGCAGTCGCGGGGGAAATGAGCAGTTCTTC. The encoded protein is CASSRGGNEQFF.

CDR3 bases: TGTGCCAGCAGCACACTAGGACAGGGCAATCAGCCCCAGCATTTT. Amino acids: CASSTLGQGNQPQHF. The chain links TRBV7-8 to TRBJ1-5; 7 bases are shared with TRBD1. The V gene's germline CDR1 is SGHVS and CDR2 FQNEAQ. The CDR3 is 15 amino acids. Trimming took 5 bases from V and 2 from J; bases not matched to a gene: 6. Using reference TRBV7-8 and TRBJ1-5 for the parts outside the CDR3, the full variable domain is GAGVSQSPRYKVAKRGQDVALRCDPISGHVSLFWYQQALGQGPEFLTYFQNEAQLDKSGLPSDRFFAERPEGSVSTLKIQRTQQEDSAVYLCASSTLGQGNQPQHFGDGTRLSIL.

The V and J genes are TRBV15 and TRBJ2-7; weak D call: TRBD2 (5 bases). The CDR3 consists of 13 residues. Germline CDR1 is LNHNV and CDR2 is YYDKDF (reference sequence). V lost 8 bases to trimming and J lost 5 bases, with 16 bases between them. DNA for the CDR3: TGTGCCACCCGCGGAGGTTTACACCACGAGCAGTACTTC. Protein product: CATRGGLHHEQYF.

V usage is TRBV18 and J usage is TRBJ2-5; 10 bases match TRBD1. The V gene's germline CDR1 is KGHSH and CDR2 LQKENI. With V trimmed by 2 bases and J by 5 bases, 2 bases remained unmatched. This CDR3 spans 14 amino acids. The CDR3 is CASSPGDRGETQYF. The CDR3 region has the DNA TGTGCCAGCTCACCAGGGGACAGGGGTGAGACCCAGTACTTC. The whole variable domain, filled in from reference TRBV18 and TRBJ2-5, reads NAGVMQNPRHLVRRRGQEARLRCSPMKGHSHVYWYRQLPEEGLKFMVYLQKENIIDESGMPKERFSAEFPKEGPSILRIQQVVRGDSAAYFCASSPGDRGETQYFGPGTRLLVL.

The V gene is TRBV30, the J gene TRBJ2-7; D possibly corresponds to TRBD1 (6 bases). Germline CDR1 reads GTSNPN; CDR2 reads SVGIG (reference sequence). This CDR3 spans 14 amino acids. V lost 2 bases, J lost 4 bases, and 15 bases lay in between. Here the CDR3 reads CAWSSGGLLYEQYF. As DNA, the CDR3 is TGTGCCTGGAGTAGTGGGGGCCTTTTGTACGAGCAGTACTTC.

The CDR3 loop is CASSLRYEQYF. For the CDR3, the DNA is TGTGCCAGCAGTTTGAGGTACGAGCAGTACTTC. The chain uses TRBV28 and TRBJ2-7; D is ambiguous. Looked up from germline, CDR1 is MDHEN and CDR2 is SYDVKM. The CDR3 has 11 residues. The V gene lost 3 bases and the J gene lost 4 bases, with 4 bases spanning the gap.

This clone appeared a few times. J is TRBJ1-2 and V is TRBV29-1; no clear D gene. Trimming pared 6 bases from V and 6 bases from J, leaving 14 bases between. This CDR3 is 12 amino acids long. The germline V gene has CDR1 SQVTM and CDR2 ANQGSEA. Here the CDR3 reads CSVPGSRNGYTF. CDR3 bases: TGCAGCGTGCCCGGGTCCAGGAATGGCTACACCTTC.

This chain connects TRBV5-1 to TRBJ2-2; 8 nucleotides agree with TRBD1. CDR1 and CDR2 (germline): SGHRS, YFSETQ. V was clipped by 4 bases and J by 6 bases; unmatched bases: 5. The CDR3 extends over 14 amino acids. The CDR3 coding sequence is TGCGCCAGCAGCCCCCAGGGGGCGGCCGGGGAGCTGTTTTTT. This codes for CASSPQGAAGELFF.

The V call is TRBV7-6, the J call TRBJ2-5; perhaps TRBD2 as D (5 bases). V lost 0 bases and J 5 bases, leaving 16 bases between the germline ends. Looked up from germline, CDR1 is SGHVS and CDR2 is FNYEAQ. The CDR3 has 16 amino acids. Written as DNA, the CDR3 is TGTGCCAGCAGCTTAGCCTCTAGCCTCGAGAGGGAGACCCAGTACTTC. Translation gives CASSLASSLERETQYF.

The V gene is TRBV7-2, the J gene TRBJ2-7, with 9 bases aligning to TRBD2. This CDR3 comprises 15 residues. Trimming took 4 bases from V and 4 from J; bases not matched to a gene: 8. The germline V gene encodes CDR1 SGHTA and CDR2 FQGNSA. In DNA, the CDR3 is TGTGCCAGCAGCTCCATAGCGGGAGCAGGGTACGAGCAGTACTTC. This encodes CASSSIAGAGYEQYF.

This chain links TRBV12-3 or TRBV12-4 with TRBJ2-7; no clear D. Trimming cost V 5 bases and J 2 bases, with 10 bases left between them. CDR3 length: 13 residues. The CDR3 nucleotides read TGTGCCAGCAGTCCCGGGCCTCCCTACGAGCAGTACTTC. Protein: CASSPGPPYEQYF.

The V and J genes are TRBV7-2 and TRBJ1-2; no definite D call. The V gene lost 0 bases and the J gene lost 1 base, with 0 bases spanning the gap. This CDR3 comprises 12 residues. Germline CDR1 and CDR2: SGHTA and FQGNSA. The CDR3 sequence: CASSLANYGYTF. CDR3 coding DNA: TGTGCCAGCAGCTTAGCTAACTATGGCTACACCTTC.